Each of the 18 T cell receptor beta chains below was sequenced from the same sample in a study of blood T cell repertoires in COVID-19. Repertoires were generated with immunoSEQ multiplex PCR, while TCRdb's copy carries only in-frame clones and drops some. The profile shows 55,000 to 70,000 clones, 91% of them singletons. The sample taken for sequencing was peripheral blood. These receptors all stem from a man aged 60 to 75 with acute or convalescent COVID-19.

This clone has a single count. This chain joins TRBV18 and TRBJ2-7, with a tentative D call TRBD2 (5 bases). V lost 5 bases and J lost 5, with 10 bases in between. Germline V lookup: CDR1 KGHSH, CDR2 LQKENI. The CDR3 contains 12 residues. Here the CDR3 reads CASSDERNEQYF. For the CDR3, the DNA is TGTGCCAGCTCAGACGAGCGGAACGAGCAGTACTTC.

The chain is built from TRBV18 and TRBJ2-1, with TRBD2 matching over 13 bases. Germline CDR1 KGHSH, CDR2 LQKENI. With 4 bases clipped from V and 0 bases from J, the junction kept 18 bases outside the gene matches. The CDR3 has 22 residues. The CDR3 region is CASSLLRSGTSGKGSSYNEQFF. CDR3 nucleotide sequence: TGTGCCAGCTCACTTCTCAGATCCGGGACTAGCGGGAAAGGGAGCTCCTACAATGAGCAGTTCTTC.

The rearrangement uses TRBV11-3 and TRBJ2-7; D might be TRBD2 (6 bases). The CDR3 consists of 12 residues. CDR1 and CDR2 (germline): SGHNT, YENEEA. V shed 1 base and J shed 10 bases, with 11 bases lying between them. CDR3 sequence reads: CASSLVREFQYF. Written as DNA, the CDR3 is TGTGCCAGCAGCTTAGTCCGGGAGTTTCAGTACTTC.

This clone was counted only a few times. The V and J genes are TRBV6-5 and TRBJ1-5; 8 bases are a match to TRBD1. Per germline, CDR1 MNHEY and CDR2 SVGAGI. Trimming cost V 7 bases and J 7 bases; bases outside gene matches: 12. The CDR3 has 15 residues. The CDR3, as DNA: TGTGCCAGCACGCACGCGGCAGGGGGCCGGCAGCCCCAGCATTTT. This translates into CASTHAAGGRQPQHF.

The chain couples TRBV11-1 to TRBJ2-3; D remains ambiguous. The CDR3 length is 14 residues. The germline CDR1 and CDR2 sequences are SGHAT and FQDESV (reference sequence). Trimming removed 1 base at V and 2 bases at J, with 7 bases between. The CDR3: CASSLGRYTDTQYF. The CDR3 bases are TGTGCCAGCAGCTTAGGGAGATACACAGATACGCAGTATTTT. Supplemented by reference TRBV11-1 and TRBJ2-3, the full variable domain reads EAEVAQSPRYKITEKSQAVAFWCDPISGHATLYWYRQILGQGPELLVQFQDESVVDDSQLPKDRFSAERLKGVDSTLKIQPAELGDSAMYLCASSLGRYTDTQYFGPGTRLTVL.

This chain links TRBV28 with TRBJ2-7, with D possibly being TRBD1 (6 bases). Between the trimmed V and J ends, which lost 2 bases and 0 bases, there was a span of 11 bases. The CDR3 consists of 15 residues. The V gene's germline CDR1 is MDHEN and CDR2 SYDVKM. CDR3 in amino acids: CASSLRNRASYEQYF. CDR3 nucleotides: TGTGCCAGCAGTTTAAGGAACAGGGCCTCCTACGAGCAGTACTTC.

The genes are TRBV19 and TRBJ1-4, with a tentative D call TRBD1 (6 bases). The CDR3 totals 18 residues. V lost 8 bases to trimming and J lost 5 bases, with 27 bases between them. Per germline, CDR1 LNHDA and CDR2 SQIVND (reference sequence). The CDR3 DNA reads TGTGCCAGTCGGGACCCACTACAGGGACGAGCGGGGAATGAAAAACTGTTTTTT. It codes for CASRDPLQGRAGNEKLFF.

CDR3 coding DNA: TGTGCCAGCAGTTCTGTCCTCTATGGCTACACCTTC. Protein sequence: CASSSVLYGYTF. The V gene is TRBV28, the J gene TRBJ1-2; D gene ambiguous. V lost 4 bases, J lost 4 bases, and 7 bases lay in between. This CDR3 region has 12 residues. From germline, CDR1 is MDHEN and CDR2 SYDVKM.

This rearrangement joins TRBV2 to TRBJ2-5, with 8 bases aligning to TRBD1. J lost 5 bases, V lost 4 bases, and 9 bases had no gene match. The CDR3 spans 15 residues. CDR1 is SNHLY, CDR2 FYNNEI, per germline. The CDR3 DNA follows: TGTGCCAGCAGTGGTCGGCAGGGGGCCGGGGAGACCCAGTACTTC. This sequence encodes CASSGRQGAGETQYF. Drawing the rest from reference TRBV2 and TRBJ2-5, the complete variable domain is EPEVTQTPSHQVTQMGQEVILRCVPISNHLYFYWYRQILGQKVEFLVSFYNNEISEKSEIFDDQFSVERPDGSNFTLKIRSTKLEDSAMYFCASSGRQGAGETQYFGPGTRLLVL.

The chain couples TRBV11-3 to TRBJ1-1; TRBD1 is a possible D gene (5 bases). Germline-derived CDR1 and CDR2 are SGHNT and YENEEA. The CDR3 is 16 amino acids. Trimming took off 1 base at V and 6 bases at J, with 18 bases between the two ends. The CDR3 DNA reads as TGTGCCAGCAGCTTAGCACCGGGGGTAGGTTCGTCTGAAGCTTTCTTT. It translates to CASSLAPGVGSSEAFF.

The J gene is TRBJ1-5, the V gene TRBV11-3; the D gene is possibly TRBD1 (5 bases). CDR1 is SGHNT, CDR2 YENEEA, per germline. The V end was cut by 5 bases, the J end by 6 bases, with 11 bases between. The CDR3 runs to 13 residues. This CDR3 reads CASSLGGGQPQHF. The CDR3 DNA reads as TGTGCCAGCAGCCTCGGGGGAGGTCAGCCCCAGCATTTT. The full variable domain, in which reference TRBV11-3 and TRBJ1-5 provide the parts outside the CDR3, is EAGVVQSPRYKIIEKKQPVAFWCNPISGHNTLYWYLQNLGQGPELLIRYENEEAVDDSQLPKDRFSAERLKGVDSTLKIQPAELGDSAVYLCASSLGGGQPQHFGDGTRLSIL.

The DNA of the CDR3 is TGTGCCAGCAGCCAAAGGGGGCGCGGCGGGGCCAACGTCCTGACTTTC. This encodes CASSQRGRGGANVLTF. V gene TRBV3-1 (or the pseudogene TRBV3-2) combines with J gene TRBJ2-6; 7 bases are shared with TRBD1. Germline V gene sequence: CDR1 LGHDT, CDR2 YNNKEL (reference sequence). There are 16 residues in the CDR3. The V and J ends lost 2 bases and 4 bases, in that order; junction bases with no gene match: 5.

The chain couples TRBV5-1 to TRBJ1-1; D is undetermined. In germline, CDR1 is SGHRS, CDR2 YFSETQ. V shed 6 bases and J shed 3 bases, with 6 bases lying between them. CDR3 length equals 11 residues. This CDR3 is CASKHDTEAFF. In DNA form, the CDR3 reads TGCGCCAGCAAGCATGACACTGAAGCTTTCTTT.

This clone was seen once. V and J are TRBV6-2 or TRBV6-3 and TRBJ1-4, with 7 bases fitting TRBD1. This CDR3 region has 15 residues. V was pared by 2 bases and J by 8 bases, with 8 bases of the junction left unmatched. Germline V gives CDR1 MNHEY, CDR2 SVGEGT. CDR3 amino acids: CASSYGQGVGEKLFF. The CDR3 DNA sequence: TGTGCCAGCAGTTACGGCCAGGGGGTAGGGGAAAAACTGTTTTTT.

This rearrangement joins TRBV10-3 to TRBJ1-5; 9 bases fit TRBD1. The CDR3 has 15 amino acids. Germline CDR1 ENHRY, CDR2 SYGVKD. The junction had 12 bases not matched to a gene; V was cut back by 10 bases and J by 5 bases. In DNA, the CDR3 is TGTGCCACCTCCGATCGGGACAGGGAAGATCAGCCCCAGCATTTT. Translated, it gives CATSDRDREDQPQHF.

The chain is built from TRBV7-2 and TRBJ1-3; 7 bases map to TRBD1. The CDR3 consists of 15 residues. With 6 bases clipped from V and 3 bases from J, the junction kept 8 bases outside the gene matches. The germline CDR1 and CDR2 sequences are SGHTA and FQGNSA. CDR3 residues: CASSLDRLGGNTIYF. In nucleotides, the CDR3 is TGTGCCAGCAGTTTGGACAGGTTAGGTGGAAACACCATATATTTT.

The chain has TRBV24-1 and TRBJ2-7; 7 bases fit TRBD2. The CDR3 spans 12 residues. Germline loops: CDR1 KGHDR, CDR2 SFDVKD. The junction had 8 bases not matched to a gene; V was cut back by 9 bases and J by 7 bases. The CDR3 here is CATSVGGYEQYF. In nucleotides, the CDR3 is TGTGCCACCTCGGTCGGGGGGTATGAGCAGTACTTC.

CDR3 nucleotides: TGTGCCTGGAGCCGGGACAGGGGGTCTAGAGGCTACACCTTC. Encoded protein: CAWSRDRGSRGYTF. J is TRBJ1-2 and V is TRBV30, with 11 bases matching TRBD1. Germline loops: CDR1 GTSNPN, CDR2 SVGIG (reference sequence). The junction had 8 bases not matched to a gene; V was cut back by 3 bases and J by 8 bases. The CDR3 runs 14 residues.